This T cell receptor (beta chain) was identified in a study of T-cell memory formation after mild COVID-19. Study-wide results and limits: Prior to infection, memory already included some responding clones, suggesting cross-reactive memory joined. Shrinking CD4+ clones resided mostly in CM and EM, and CD8+ ones in EMRA. CD4/CD8 balance held among clones contracting day 15 to 85, and later expanders leaned CD4+.

A 5'RACE reaction primed in the constant segment made cDNA libraries of TCR alpha and TCR beta, and these carried sample barcodes and UMIs. MiXCR was run by TCRdb on the 5' RACE reads, yielding one entry per CDR3 protein. The sample consists of roughly 51,000 distinct CDR3 sequences, approximately 7.6% of them appearing once. The J segment lost 3 bases and the V segment lost 5 bases, leaving 9 bases of the junction unmatched. From germline, CDR1 is SEHNR and CDR2 FQNEAQ (reference sequence). The CDR3 loop spans 17 amino acids. A remark on this clonotype: Its cognate antigen is unknown.

This TCR derives from a man aged 18 to 30 who had mild COVID-19 (a few samples of this study predate the infection). Cell type and time point are not known. Sequencing was carried out using PBMCs or a T cell subset sorted from them (not recorded which). The rearrangement uses TRBV7-9 and TRBJ2-3, with TRBD1 identical over 12 bases. The CDR3 nucleotides are TGTGCCAGCAGCCCCCCTTCGGGACAGGGGGCGACAGATACGCAGTATTTT. Protein sequence: CASSPPSGQGATDTQYF.